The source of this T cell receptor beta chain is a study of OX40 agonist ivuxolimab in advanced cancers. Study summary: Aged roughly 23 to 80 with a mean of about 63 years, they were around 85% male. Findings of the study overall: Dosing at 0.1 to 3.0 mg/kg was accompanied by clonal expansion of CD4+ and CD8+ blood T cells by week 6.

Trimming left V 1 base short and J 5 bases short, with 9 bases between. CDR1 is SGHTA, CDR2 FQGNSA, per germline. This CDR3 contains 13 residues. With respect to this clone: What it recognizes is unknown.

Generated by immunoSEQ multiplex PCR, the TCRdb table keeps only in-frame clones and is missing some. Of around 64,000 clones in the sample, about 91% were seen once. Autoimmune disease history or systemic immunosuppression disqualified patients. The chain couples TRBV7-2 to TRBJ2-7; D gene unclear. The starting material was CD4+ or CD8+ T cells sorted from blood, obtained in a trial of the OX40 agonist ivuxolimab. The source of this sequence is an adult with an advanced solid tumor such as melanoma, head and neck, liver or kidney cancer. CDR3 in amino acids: CASSLVPVNEQYF. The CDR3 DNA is TGTGCCAGCAGCTTAGTCCCGGTTAACGAGCAGTACTTC.